A single sample is the source of the 25 T cell receptor beta chains below, sequenced in a study of CD8 T cells in ankylosing spondylitis. TCRdb re-derived calls from the 5' RACE reads in MiXCR, one entry per CDR3 protein. Of under 250,000 distinct CDR3 sequences in the sample, roughly 10% were seen once. What was sequenced was blood, either unsorted or a sorted T cell fraction (not recorded which). These receptors were collected from a male donor with ankylosing spondylitis or in good health (not recorded which).

There are many counts of this clonotype. This rearrangement joins TRBV5-1 to TRBJ2-7; 7 nucleotides align to TRBD2. CDR1 is SGHRS, CDR2 YFSETQ, per germline. Trimming removed 0 bases from V and 0 bases from J; junction bases left unmatched: 6. This CDR3 spans 16 amino acids. The CDR3 loop is CASSLVGGTSSYEQYF. The CDR3, as DNA: TGCGCCAGCAGCTTGGTGGGGGGGACGAGCTCCTACGAGCAGTACTTC.

The CDR3: CAIKERVSGMGNEQFF. As DNA, the CDR3 is TGTGCCATCAAAGAGAGGGTTAGCGGGATGGGCAATGAGCAGTTCTTC. This chain joins TRBV10-3 and TRBJ2-1, with 8 bases matching TRBD2. V was pared by 7 bases and J by 6 bases, with 14 bases of the junction left unmatched. Germline V gene lookup returns CDR1 ENHRY and CDR2 SYGVKD. This CDR3 has 16 amino acids.

V and J are TRBV10-3 and TRBJ2-3, with D possibly matching TRBD2 (6 bases). V lost 10 bases and J 2 bases, leaving 16 bases between the germline ends. Germline V gene lookup returns CDR1 ENHRY and CDR2 SYGVKD. This CDR3 contains 14 residues. CDR3 in amino acids: CATGRDFLTDTQYF. CDR3 DNA sequence: TGTGCCACCGGACGGGACTTCCTCACAGATACGCAGTATTTT.

This clonotype turned up a few times. This chain's CDR3 is CASSLKGLKLFF. The CDR3 DNA follows: TGTGCCAGCAGCTTGAAAGGGTTGAAACTGTTTTTT. The genes are TRBV5-6 and TRBJ1-4; D is undetermined. This CDR3 has 12 residues. V shed 1 base and J shed 11 bases, with 9 bases lying between them. CDR1 is SGHDT, CDR2 YYEEEE, per germline.

This clonotype was observed at least ten times. A much larger clone differs from this one at a single base, so this may be a read error. The genes are TRBV7-9 and TRBJ1-5; D call uncertain. Per the germline V gene, CDR1 is SEHNR and CDR2 is FQNEAQ (reference sequence). V was pared by 0 bases and J by 0 bases, with 0 bases between. The CDR3 loop spans 13 amino acids. For the CDR3, the DNA is TGTGCCAGCAGCTTAGCTAGCAATCAGCCCCAGCATTTT. As protein: CASSLASNQPQHF.

This clonotype was counted many times. The genes are TRBV5-1 and TRBJ2-2, with D unresolved. Trimming left V 3 bases short and J 4 bases short, with 16 bases between. CDR1 and CDR2 from the germline V gene are SGHRS and YFSETQ. The CDR3 loop spans 16 amino acids. The CDR3 loop reads CASSSDPVSGTGELFF. The CDR3 DNA is TGCGCCAGCAGCTCGGACCCGGTGTCGGGCACCGGGGAGCTGTTTTTT.

This clonotype was detected only a few times. J is TRBJ2-1 and V is TRBV6-1; 8 positions agree with TRBD2. V was clipped by 4 bases and J by 4 bases; unmatched bases: 6. In germline, CDR1 is MNHNS, CDR2 SASEGT. CDR3 size: 15 residues. Written as DNA, the CDR3 is TGTGCCAGCAGTGTACGAGCGGGGGTTTACAATGAGCAGTTCTTC. This gives the protein CASSVRAGVYNEQFF.

This clonotype was seen ten or more times. The rearrangement uses TRBV5-1 and TRBJ2-7; TRBD1 agrees at 9 bases. This CDR3 region has 16 residues. With 0 bases clipped from V and 2 bases from J, the junction kept 6 bases outside the gene matches. Per germline, CDR1 SGHRS and CDR2 YFSETQ. CDR3 residues: CASSLGGTGSAYEQYF. The CDR3 region has the DNA TGCGCCAGCAGCTTGGGGGGGACAGGGTCGGCCTACGAGCAGTACTTC.

The chain couples TRBV6-1 to TRBJ1-5, with 12 bases fitting TRBD1. This CDR3 has 16 amino acids. The V gene end was trimmed by 5 bases and the J gene end by 6 bases; junction bases not matched to a gene: 8. The germline CDR1 and CDR2 sequences are MNHNS and SASEGT. The DNA of the CDR3 is TGTGCCAGCAGTCTTACATGGGACAGGGGGCTTCAGCCCCAGCATTTT. Protein sequence: CASSLTWDRGLQPQHF.

This chain joins TRBV11-2 and TRBJ2-7; no reliable D call. CDR3 length equals 14 residues. V was trimmed by 2 bases and J by 1 base, leaving 9 bases between them. CDR1 is SGHAT and CDR2 is FQNNGV in the germline V gene. DNA for the CDR3: TGTGCCAGCAGCTTACAGGCAATTTCCTACGAGCAGTACTTC. This codes for CASSLQAISYEQYF.

This clonotype was found many times. The chain employs TRBV10-3 and TRBJ2-1; possible D gene TRBD2, 5 bases. The CDR3 runs 14 residues. V was trimmed by 6 bases and J by 0 bases, leaving 9 bases between them. Germline V CDR1 and CDR2: ENHRY, SYGVKD. The CDR3 here is CAIRSGSSYNEQFF. The CDR3 DNA sequence: TGTGCCATCAGGAGCGGTAGCTCCTACAATGAGCAGTTCTTC.

There are many counts of this clonotype. The gene calls are TRBV20-1 and TRBJ1-1; no reliable D call. Germline lookup yields CDR1 DFQATT and CDR2 SNEGSKA (reference sequence). The CDR3 sequence is 14 residues long. The V end lost 0 bases, the J end lost 1 base, and 9 bases lay between the germline ends. In DNA form, the CDR3 reads TGCAGTGCTAGAGATGGCTCAGCGAACACTGAAGCTTTCTTT. This translates into CSARDGSANTEAFF.

This clonotype occurred a few times. J is TRBJ2-1 and V is TRBV5-1; 8 positions agree with TRBD1. Losses at the gene ends were 7 bases for V and 0 bases for J; bases not matched to a gene: 9. The CDR3 consists of 16 residues. CDR1 SGHRS and CDR2 YFSETQ come from the germline V gene. CDR3 protein: CASGITGGLSYNEQFF. CDR3 DNA: TGCGCCAGCGGGATAACAGGGGGTCTCTCCTACAATGAGCAGTTCTTC.

In its sample, this clonotype was seen many times. The chain has TRBV3-1 and TRBJ1-1, with D possibly TRBD1 on 5 matching bases. Trimming stripped 4 bases from V and 5 bases from J, with 14 bases between. The germline V gene has CDR1 LGHDT and CDR2 YNNKEL (reference sequence). The CDR3 totals 14 residues. CDR3 bases: TGTGCCAGCAGCCCAAACCAAGGGGTGACTGAAGCTTTCTTT. Translated, it gives CASSPNQGVTEAFF. Variable domain in full (rest from reference TRBV3-1 and TRBJ1-1): DTAVSQTPKYLVTQMGNDKSIKCEQNLGHDTMYWYKQDSKKFLKIMFSYNNKELIINETVPNRFSPKSPDKAHLNLHINSLELGDSAVYFCASSPNQGVTEAFFGQGTRLTVV.

This clonotype was observed a handful of times. The chain is built from TRBV28 and TRBJ2-1, with 16 bases lining up with TRBD2. After removal of 7 bases from V and 6 bases from J, the junction contained 12 bases not matched to a gene. Germline-derived CDR1 and CDR2 are MDHEN and SYDVKM. The CDR3 extends over 18 amino acids. CDR3 sequence (DNA): TGTGCCAGCACCATCGGGACTAGCGGGAGGGCGGCGCTCAATGAGCAGTTCTTC. Amino acid sequence: CASTIGTSGRAALNEQFF.

There are many counts of this clonotype. CDR3 DNA: TGTGCCAGCAGTTTCCCCAGGCACGGGGAGCTGTTTTTT. Its translation is CASSFPRHGELFF. This rearrangement joins TRBV7-2 to TRBJ2-2; D call uncertain. The germline gives CDR1 SGHTA, CDR2 FQGNSA. Between the trimmed V and J ends, which lost 6 bases and 7 bases, there was a span of 12 bases. The length of the CDR3 is 13 residues.

Many counts were recorded for this clonotype. This rearrangement joins TRBV25-1 to TRBJ2-1; 12 bases match TRBD2. The CDR3 contains 16 residues. Germline V gene lookup returns CDR1 MGHDK and CDR2 SYGVNS. V shed 4 bases, J shed 5 bases, and the junction held 6 bases outside the gene matches. The CDR3: CASSGPSGRADNEQFF. The CDR3 nucleotides read TGTGCCAGCAGTGGTCCTAGCGGGAGGGCGGACAATGAGCAGTTCTTC.

There are a few counts of this clonotype. The rearrangement uses TRBV30 and TRBJ2-5; D possibly uses TRBD1 or TRBD2 (5 bases each). Germline CDR1 reads GTSNPN; CDR2 reads SVGIG (reference sequence). Between the trimmed V and J ends, which lost 1 base and 6 bases, there was a span of 15 bases. The CDR3 is 14 residues long. CDR3 DNA sequence: TGTGCCTGGAGTGGCCGGGACCCGGCGCAGACCCAGTACTTC. It specifies CAWSGRDPAQTQYF.

Concerning this clonotype: A read error may explain this, as a much larger clone is one base away. The chain joins TRBV10-3 to TRBJ2-7; the match to TRBD1 covers 11 bases. CDR1 is ENHRY and CDR2 is SYGVKD in the germline V gene. This CDR3 comprises 17 residues. CDR3 protein: CSISESLGQGDLNEQYF. The CDR3 DNA is TGTTCCATCAGTGAGTCGTTGGGACAGGGGGATTTGAACGAGCAGTACTTC.

The sample holds many counts of this clonotype. The chain joins TRBV20-1 to TRBJ1-6; D is ambiguous. Trimming cost V 0 bases and J 0 bases, with 6 bases left between them. Germline assignment: CDR1 DFQATT and CDR2 SNEGSKA (reference sequence). The CDR3 runs 15 residues. The chain's CDR3 is CSARDRSSYNSPLHF. The CDR3 nucleotides are TGCAGTGCTAGAGATAGGAGCTCCTATAATTCACCCCTCCACTTT.

This clonotype has at least ten counts. CDR3 coding DNA: TGCGCCAGCAGCTTAGACCAGGAGCTGTTTTTT. Translating gives CASSLDQELFF. The chain couples TRBV5-1 to TRBJ2-2, with unresolved D. V lost 2 bases, J lost 10 bases, and 6 bases lay in between. From germline, CDR1 is SGHRS and CDR2 YFSETQ. The CDR3 has 11 amino acids.

This clonotype was detected ten times or more. The chain combines TRBV4-2 with TRBJ1-5; D is uncertain. The CDR3 runs 13 residues. In germline, CDR1 is LGHNA, CDR2 YNFKEQ. The ends were cut back, 0 bases at V and 9 bases at J, with 9 bases in the middle. The CDR3 spells CASSQDPEPPQHF. In nucleotides, the CDR3 is TGTGCCAGCAGCCAAGATCCGGAACCGCCCCAGCATTTT.

This clonotype was counted many times. The V call is TRBV3-1, the J call TRBJ2-6; the match to TRBD2 covers 9 bases. CDR1 is LGHDT, CDR2 YNNKEL, per germline (reference sequence). J gave up 1 base and V 5 bases, and 9 bases lay outside the gene matches. The CDR3 runs 18 residues. The CDR3 sequence is CASSTRLAVSSGANVLTF. The CDR3 DNA is TGTGCCAGCAGCACCCGACTAGCGGTGTCATCTGGGGCCAACGTCCTGACTTTC.

With respect to this clonotype: One base away lies a much larger clone, so this may be a sequencing read error. It is likely a read error, because the conserved phenylalanine at the end of the CDR3 is missing. The chain combines TRBV4-1 with TRBJ2-1; 11 nucleotides align to TRBD2. This CDR3 is built from 19 residues. V trimming: 3 bases; J trimming: 0 bases; junction bases outside the gene matches: 10. CDR1 is MGHRA and CDR2 is YSYEKL in the germline V gene. In nucleotides, the CDR3 is TGCGCCAGCAGCCATCCGAGTCGACTAGCGGGATACTCCTACAATGAGCAGTTCCTC. Translation: CASSHPSRLAGYSYNEQFL.

The chain links TRBV3-1 to TRBJ2-7; D is perhaps TRBD1 (6 bases). This CDR3 region has 14 residues. Per the germline V gene, CDR1 is LGHDT and CDR2 is YNNKEL (reference sequence). V was shortened by 8 bases and J by 1 base, with 15 bases between the two germline ends. As DNA, the CDR3 is TGTGCCAGCTCCTGGGGGCGATCTTCCTACGAGCAGTACTTC. This codes for CASSWGRSSYEQYF.